This T cell receptor (beta chain) appears in the sequencing data of a study of blood T cell repertoires in COVID-19. Study information: Samples representing acute and convalescent COVID-19 were sourced from the United States, Italy and Spain. T cells, B-cell-depleted T cells, or PBMCs supplied cDNA or gDNA.

Germline CDR1 and CDR2: GTSNPN and SVGIG (reference sequence). With 7 bases removed from V and 2 bases from J, the gap between germline ends came to 12 bases. The CDR3 is made up of 12 amino acids. Original processing notes: Amplified reference gene primers provided the basis for estimating nucleated cell counts. TCRdb keeps only in-frame clones here, not all; method: immunoSEQ multiplex PCR. The V and J calls and the clone size are those of that table, but D and trimming were determined from the DNA. Of 130,000 to 150,000 clones in the sample, 79% are singletons; the top ten hold over 8.5%. The sequence was collected from a man aged 45-65 years with active or convalescent COVID-19. The sample taken for sequencing was peripheral blood. The genes are TRBV30 and TRBJ2-7; D not certain. This CDR3 is CASMADTYEQYF. CDR3 nucleotides: TGTGCCTCTATGGCGGATACCTACGAGCAGTACTTC.